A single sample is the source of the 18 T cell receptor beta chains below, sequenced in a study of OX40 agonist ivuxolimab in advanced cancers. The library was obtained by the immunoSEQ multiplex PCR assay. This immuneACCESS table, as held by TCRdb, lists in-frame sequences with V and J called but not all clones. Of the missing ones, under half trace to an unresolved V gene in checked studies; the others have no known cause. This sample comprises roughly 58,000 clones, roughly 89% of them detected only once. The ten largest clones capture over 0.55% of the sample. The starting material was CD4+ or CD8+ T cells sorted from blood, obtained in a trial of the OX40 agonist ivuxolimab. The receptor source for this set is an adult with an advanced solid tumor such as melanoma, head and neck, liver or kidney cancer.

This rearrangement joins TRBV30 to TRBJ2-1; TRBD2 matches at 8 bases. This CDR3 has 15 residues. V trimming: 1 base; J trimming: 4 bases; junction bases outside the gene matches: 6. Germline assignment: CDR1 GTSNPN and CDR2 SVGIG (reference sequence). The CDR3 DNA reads TGTGCCTGGAGTGCCGATGGCGGGGGGTACAATGAGCAGTTCTTC. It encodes CAWSADGGGYNEQFF.

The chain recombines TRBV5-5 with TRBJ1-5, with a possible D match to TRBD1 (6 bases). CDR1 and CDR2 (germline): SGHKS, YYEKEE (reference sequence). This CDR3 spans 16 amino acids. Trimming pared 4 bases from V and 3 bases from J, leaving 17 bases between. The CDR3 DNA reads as TGTGCCAGCAGCCCCCATACCGGACAGCTCAATCAGCCCCAGCATTTT. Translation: CASSPHTGQLNQPQHF.

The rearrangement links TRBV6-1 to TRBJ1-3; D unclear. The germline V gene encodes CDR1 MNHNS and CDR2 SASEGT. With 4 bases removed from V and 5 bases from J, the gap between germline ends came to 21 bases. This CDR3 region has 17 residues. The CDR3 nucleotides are TGTGCCAGCAGTGGTCGTGGTGGGGATACCACTCGAAACACCATATATTTT. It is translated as CASSGRGGDTTRNTIYF.

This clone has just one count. The CDR3 sequence: CASSLGARNTEAFF. CDR3 DNA sequence: TGTGCCAGCAGCTTGGGGGCAAGGAACACTGAAGCTTTCTTT. V usage is TRBV5-6 and J usage is TRBJ1-1; no firm D call. This CDR3 comprises 14 residues. The germline gives CDR1 SGHDT, CDR2 YYEEEE. Trimming stripped 0 bases from V and 1 base from J, with 7 bases between.

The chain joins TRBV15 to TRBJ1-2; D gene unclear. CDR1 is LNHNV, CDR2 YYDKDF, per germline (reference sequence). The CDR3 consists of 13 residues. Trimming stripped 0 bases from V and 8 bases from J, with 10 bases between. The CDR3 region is CATSREGGLGYTF. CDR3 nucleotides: TGTGCCACCAGCAGAGAGGGAGGCCTAGGCTACACCTTC.

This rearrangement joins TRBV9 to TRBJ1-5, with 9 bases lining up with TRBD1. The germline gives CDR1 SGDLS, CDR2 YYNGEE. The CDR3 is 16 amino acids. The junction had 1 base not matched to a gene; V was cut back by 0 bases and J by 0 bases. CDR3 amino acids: CASSVGTGDSNQPQHF. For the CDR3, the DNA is TGTGCCAGCAGCGTAGGGACAGGGGATAGCAATCAGCCCCAGCATTTT.

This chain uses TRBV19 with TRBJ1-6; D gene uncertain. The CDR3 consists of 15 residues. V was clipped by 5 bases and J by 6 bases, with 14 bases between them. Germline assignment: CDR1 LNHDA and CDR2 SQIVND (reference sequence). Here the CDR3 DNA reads TGTGCCAGTAGTTCGACAAATTCGGGTAATTCACCCCTCCACTTT. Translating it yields CASSSTNSGNSPLHF.

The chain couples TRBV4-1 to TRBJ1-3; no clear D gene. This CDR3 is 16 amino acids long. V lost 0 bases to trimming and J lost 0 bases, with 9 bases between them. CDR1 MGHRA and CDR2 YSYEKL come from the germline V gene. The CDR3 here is CASSQEGLYSGNTIYF. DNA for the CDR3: TGCGCCAGCAGCCAAGAAGGGCTATACTCTGGAAACACCATATATTTT.

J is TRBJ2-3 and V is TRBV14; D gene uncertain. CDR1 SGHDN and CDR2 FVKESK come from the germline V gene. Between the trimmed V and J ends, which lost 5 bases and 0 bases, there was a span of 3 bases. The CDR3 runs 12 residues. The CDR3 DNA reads TGTGCCAGCAGCGGTAGCACAGATACGCAGTATTTT. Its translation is CASSGSTDTQYF.

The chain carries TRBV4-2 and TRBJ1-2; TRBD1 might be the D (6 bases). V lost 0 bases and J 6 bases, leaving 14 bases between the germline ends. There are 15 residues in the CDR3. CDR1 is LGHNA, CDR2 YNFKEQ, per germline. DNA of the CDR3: TGTGCCAGCAGCCAAGATCCCGAGGGGGGGAATGGCTACACCTTC. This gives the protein CASSQDPEGGNGYTF.

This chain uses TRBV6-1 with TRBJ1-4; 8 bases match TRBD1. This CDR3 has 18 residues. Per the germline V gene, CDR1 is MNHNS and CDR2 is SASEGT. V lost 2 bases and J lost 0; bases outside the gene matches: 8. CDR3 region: CASSERRGQSATNEKLFF. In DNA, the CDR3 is TGTGCCAGCAGTGAACGCAGGGGGCAGTCCGCAACTAATGAAAAACTGTTTTTT.

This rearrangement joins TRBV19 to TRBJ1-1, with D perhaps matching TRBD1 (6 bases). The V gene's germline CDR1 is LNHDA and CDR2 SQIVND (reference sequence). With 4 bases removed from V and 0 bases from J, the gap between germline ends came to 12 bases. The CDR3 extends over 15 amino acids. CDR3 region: CASSRDISMNTEAFF. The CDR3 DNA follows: TGTGCCAGTAGTAGGGACATTTCCATGAACACTGAAGCTTTCTTT. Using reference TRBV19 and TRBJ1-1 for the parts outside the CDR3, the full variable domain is DGGITQSPKYLFRKEGQNVTLSCEQNLNHDAMYWYRQDPGQGLRLIYYSQIVNDFQKGDIAEGYSVSREKKESFPLTVTSAQKNPTAFYLCASSRDISMNTEAFFGQGTRLTVV.

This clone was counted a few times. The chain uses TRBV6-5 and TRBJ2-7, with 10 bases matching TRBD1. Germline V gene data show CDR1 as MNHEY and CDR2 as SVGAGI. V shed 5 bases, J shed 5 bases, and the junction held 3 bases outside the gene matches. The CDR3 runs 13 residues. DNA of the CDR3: TGTGCCAGCAGTAGGGACAGGGGACACGAGCAGTACTTC. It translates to CASSRDRGHEQYF.

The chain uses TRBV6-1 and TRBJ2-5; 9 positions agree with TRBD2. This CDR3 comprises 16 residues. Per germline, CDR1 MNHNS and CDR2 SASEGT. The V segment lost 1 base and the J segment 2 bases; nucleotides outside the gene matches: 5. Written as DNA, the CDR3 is TGTGCCAGCAGTGAAGGACTAGCGGCTTCTCAAGAGACCCAGTACTTC. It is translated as CASSEGLAASQETQYF.

CDR3 amino acids: CASSSGQFPEAFF. The CDR3 region has the DNA TGTGCCAGCAGCTCCGGACAGTTTCCTGAAGCTTTCTTT. The chain joins TRBV5-4 to TRBJ1-1; a weak D match, TRBD1 (6 bases). Germline loops: CDR1 SGHNT, CDR2 YYREEE (reference sequence). V was cut by 3 bases and J by 6 bases, with 12 bases left in between. The CDR3 length is 13 residues.

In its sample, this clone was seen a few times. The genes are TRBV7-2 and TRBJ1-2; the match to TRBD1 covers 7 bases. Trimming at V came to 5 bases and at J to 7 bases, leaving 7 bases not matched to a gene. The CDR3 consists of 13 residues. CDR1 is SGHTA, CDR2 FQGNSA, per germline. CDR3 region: CASSRQGRAGYTF. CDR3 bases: TGTGCCAGCAGCCGACAGGGCCGGGCTGGCTACACCTTC.

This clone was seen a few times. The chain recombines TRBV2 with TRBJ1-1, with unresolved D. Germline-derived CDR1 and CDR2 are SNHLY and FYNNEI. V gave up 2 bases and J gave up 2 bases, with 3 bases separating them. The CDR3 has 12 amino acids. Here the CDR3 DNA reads TGTGCCAGCAGTGAATCAAACACTGAAGCTTTCTTT. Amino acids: CASSESNTEAFF.

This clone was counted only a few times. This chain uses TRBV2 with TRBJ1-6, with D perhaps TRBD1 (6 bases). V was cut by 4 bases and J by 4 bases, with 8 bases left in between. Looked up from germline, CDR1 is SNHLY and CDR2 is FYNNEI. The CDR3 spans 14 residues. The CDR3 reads CASSVGGYNSPLHF. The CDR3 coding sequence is TGTGCCAGCAGTGTAGGGGGATATAATTCACCCCTCCACTTT.